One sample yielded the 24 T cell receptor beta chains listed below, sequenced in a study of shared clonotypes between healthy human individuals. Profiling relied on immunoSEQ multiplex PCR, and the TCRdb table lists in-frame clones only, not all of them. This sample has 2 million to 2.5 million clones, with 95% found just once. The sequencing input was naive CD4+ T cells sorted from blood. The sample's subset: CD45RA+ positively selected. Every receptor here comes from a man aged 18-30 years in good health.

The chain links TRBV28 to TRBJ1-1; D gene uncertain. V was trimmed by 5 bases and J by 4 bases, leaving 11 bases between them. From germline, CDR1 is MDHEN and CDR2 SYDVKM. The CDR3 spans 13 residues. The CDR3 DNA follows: TGTGCCAGCAGTCACCCGACTGCCACTGAAGCTTTCTTT. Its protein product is CASSHPTATEAFF.

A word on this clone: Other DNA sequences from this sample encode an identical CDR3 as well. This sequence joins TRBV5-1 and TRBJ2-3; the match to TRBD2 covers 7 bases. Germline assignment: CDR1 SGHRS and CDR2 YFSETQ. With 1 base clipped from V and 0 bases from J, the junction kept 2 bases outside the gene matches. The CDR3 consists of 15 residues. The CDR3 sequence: CASSLPSGSTDTQYF. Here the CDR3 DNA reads TGCGCCAGCAGCTTGCCTAGCGGAAGCACAGATACGCAGTATTTT. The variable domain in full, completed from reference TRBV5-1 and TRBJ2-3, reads KAGVTQTPRYLIKTRGQQVTLSCSPISGHRSVSWYQQTPGQGLQFLFEYFSETQRNKGNFPGRFSGRQFSNSRSEMNVSTLELGDSALYLCASSLPSGSTDTQYFGPGTRLTVL.

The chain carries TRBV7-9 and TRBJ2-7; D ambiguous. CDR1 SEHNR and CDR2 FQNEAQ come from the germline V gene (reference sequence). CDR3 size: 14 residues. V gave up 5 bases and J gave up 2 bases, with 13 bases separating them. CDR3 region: CASSPLAKAYEQYF. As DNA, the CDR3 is TGTGCCAGCAGCCCCTTGGCGAAAGCCTACGAGCAGTACTTC.

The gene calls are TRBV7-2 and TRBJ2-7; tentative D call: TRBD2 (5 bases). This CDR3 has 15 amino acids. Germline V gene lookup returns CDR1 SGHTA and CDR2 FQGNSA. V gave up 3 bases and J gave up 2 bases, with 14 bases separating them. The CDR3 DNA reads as TGTGCCAGCAGCTTTGTAGTAGCGCCCGCCTACGAGCAGTACTTC. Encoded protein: CASSFVVAPAYEQYF.

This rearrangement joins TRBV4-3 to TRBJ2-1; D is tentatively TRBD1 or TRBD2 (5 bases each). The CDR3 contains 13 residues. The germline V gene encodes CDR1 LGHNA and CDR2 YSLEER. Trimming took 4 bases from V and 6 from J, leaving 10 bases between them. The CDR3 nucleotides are TGCGCCAGCAGCCCCAAGAGGGGCAATGAGCAGTTCTTC. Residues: CASSPKRGNEQFF.

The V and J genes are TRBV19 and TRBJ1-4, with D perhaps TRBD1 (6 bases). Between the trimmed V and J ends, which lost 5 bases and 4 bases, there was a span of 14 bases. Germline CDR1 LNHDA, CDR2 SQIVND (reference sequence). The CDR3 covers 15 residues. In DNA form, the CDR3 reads TGTGCCAGTAGTTCCCAGGGGCTCTATAATGAAAAACTGTTTTTT. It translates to CASSSQGLYNEKLFF.

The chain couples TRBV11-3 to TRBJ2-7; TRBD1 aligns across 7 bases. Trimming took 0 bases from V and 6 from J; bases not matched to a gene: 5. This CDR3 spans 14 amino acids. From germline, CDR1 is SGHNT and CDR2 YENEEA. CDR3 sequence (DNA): TGTGCCAGCAGCTTAGATGCAGGACAGGTCGAGCAGTACTTC. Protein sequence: CASSLDAGQVEQYF.

The CDR3 protein is CATSRSLSAPGQGRSYEQYF. The CDR3, as DNA: TGTGCCACCAGCAGATCCCTGTCAGCCCCGGGACAGGGGAGATCCTACGAGCAGTACTTC. The V gene is TRBV15, the J gene TRBJ2-7, with 10 bases identical to TRBD1. The V gene end was trimmed by 2 bases and the J gene end by 1 base; junction bases not matched to a gene: 17. This CDR3 spans 20 amino acids. Germline CDR1 reads LNHNV; CDR2 reads YYDKDF (reference sequence).

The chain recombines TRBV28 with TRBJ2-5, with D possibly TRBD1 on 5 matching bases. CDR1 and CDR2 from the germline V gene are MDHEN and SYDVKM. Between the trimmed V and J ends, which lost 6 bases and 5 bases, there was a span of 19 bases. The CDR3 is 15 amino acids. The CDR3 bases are TGTGCCAGCAGCCCCCAGGGATATGCCAAGGAGACCCAGTACTTC. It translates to CASSPQGYAKETQYF.

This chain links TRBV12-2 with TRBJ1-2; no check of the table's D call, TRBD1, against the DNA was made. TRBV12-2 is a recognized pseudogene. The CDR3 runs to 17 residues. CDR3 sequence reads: CASRLKTGSRSCYGYTF. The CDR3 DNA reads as TGTGCAAGTCGCTTAAAGACAGGGTCGCGATCATGCTATGGCTACACCTTC.

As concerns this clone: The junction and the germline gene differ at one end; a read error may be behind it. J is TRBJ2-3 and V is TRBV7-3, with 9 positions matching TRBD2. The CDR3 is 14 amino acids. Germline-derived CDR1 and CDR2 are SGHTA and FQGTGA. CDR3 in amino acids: CASSFGTSKDTQYF. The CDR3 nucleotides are TGTGCCAGCAGCTTCGGGACTAGCAAAGATACGCAGTATTTT. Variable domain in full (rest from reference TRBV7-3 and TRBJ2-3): GAGVSQTPSNKVTEKGKYVELRCDPISGHTALYWYRQSLGQGPEFLIYFQGTGAADDSGLPNDRFFAVRPEGSVSTLKIQRTERGDSAVYLCASSFGTSKDTQYFGPGTRLTVL.

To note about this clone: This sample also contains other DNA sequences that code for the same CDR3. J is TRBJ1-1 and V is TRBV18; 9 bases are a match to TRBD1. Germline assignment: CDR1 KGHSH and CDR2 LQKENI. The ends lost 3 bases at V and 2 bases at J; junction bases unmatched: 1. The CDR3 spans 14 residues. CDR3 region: CASSPGQGNTEAFF. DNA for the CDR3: TGTGCCAGCTCACCGGGACAGGGAAACACTGAAGCTTTCTTT.

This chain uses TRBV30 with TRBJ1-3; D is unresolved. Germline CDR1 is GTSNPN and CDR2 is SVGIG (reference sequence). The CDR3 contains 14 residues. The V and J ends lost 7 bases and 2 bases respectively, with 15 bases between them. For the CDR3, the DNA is TGTGCCTTGGATGGAGGGCAAACTGGAAACACCATATATTTT. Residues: CALDGGQTGNTIYF.

In DNA form, the CDR3 reads TGTGCCTGGAGCCTAGGACGACTGAACACTGAAGCTTTCTTT. This encodes CAWSLGRLNTEAFF. The chain combines TRBV30 with TRBJ1-1; D is undetermined. The germline V gene has CDR1 GTSNPN and CDR2 SVGIG (reference sequence). V lost 3 bases and J 0 bases, leaving 11 bases between the germline ends. The CDR3 has 14 residues.

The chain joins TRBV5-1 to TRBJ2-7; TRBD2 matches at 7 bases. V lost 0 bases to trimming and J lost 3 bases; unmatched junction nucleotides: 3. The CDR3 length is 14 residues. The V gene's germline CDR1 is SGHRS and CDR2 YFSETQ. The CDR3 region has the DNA TGCGCCAGCAGCTTGGAGGCTAGCGGCTACGAGCAGTACTTC. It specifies CASSLEASGYEQYF. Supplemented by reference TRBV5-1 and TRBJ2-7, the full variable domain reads KAGVTQTPRYLIKTRGQQVTLSCSPISGHRSVSWYQQTPGQGLQFLFEYFSETQRNKGNFPGRFSGRQFSNSRSEMNVSTLELGDSALYLCASSLEASGYEQYFGPGTRLTVT.

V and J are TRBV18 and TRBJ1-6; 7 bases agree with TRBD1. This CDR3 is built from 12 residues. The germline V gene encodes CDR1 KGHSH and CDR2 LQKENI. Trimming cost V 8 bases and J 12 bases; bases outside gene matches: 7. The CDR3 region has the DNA TGTGCCAGCGTTGACAGGGTCCAACCCCTCCACTTT. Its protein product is CASVDRVQPLHF.

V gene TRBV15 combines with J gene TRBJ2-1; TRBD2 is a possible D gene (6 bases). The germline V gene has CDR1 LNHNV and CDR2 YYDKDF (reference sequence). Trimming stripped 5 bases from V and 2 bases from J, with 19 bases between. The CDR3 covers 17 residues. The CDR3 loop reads CATSPRLLTRAYNEQFF. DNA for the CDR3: TGTGCCACCAGCCCGAGATTGTTGACTAGGGCCTACAATGAGCAGTTCTTC.

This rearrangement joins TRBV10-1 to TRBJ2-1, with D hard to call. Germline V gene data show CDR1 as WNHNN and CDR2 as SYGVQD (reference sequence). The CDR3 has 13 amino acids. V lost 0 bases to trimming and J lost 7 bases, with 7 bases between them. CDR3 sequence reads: CASSESTANEQFF. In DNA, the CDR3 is TGCGCCAGCAGTGAGTCGACCGCGAATGAGCAGTTCTTC.

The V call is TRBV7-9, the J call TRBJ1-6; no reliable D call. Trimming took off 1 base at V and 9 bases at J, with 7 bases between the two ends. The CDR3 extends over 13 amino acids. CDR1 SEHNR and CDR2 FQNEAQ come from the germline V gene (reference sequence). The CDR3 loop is CASSLVESSPLHF. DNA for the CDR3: TGTGCCAGCAGCTTAGTTGAAAGTTCACCCCTCCACTTT.

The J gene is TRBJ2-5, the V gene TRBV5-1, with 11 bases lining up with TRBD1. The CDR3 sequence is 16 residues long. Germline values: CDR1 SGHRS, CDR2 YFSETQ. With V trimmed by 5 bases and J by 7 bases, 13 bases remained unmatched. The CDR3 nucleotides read TGCGCCAGCAGTCGGTCGGGACAGGGGGAACGGGTGACCCAGTACTTC. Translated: CASSRSGQGERVTQYF.

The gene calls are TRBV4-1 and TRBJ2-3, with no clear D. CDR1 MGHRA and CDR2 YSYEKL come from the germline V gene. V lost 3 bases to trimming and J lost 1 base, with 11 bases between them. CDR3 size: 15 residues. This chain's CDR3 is CASSHESFRTDTQYF. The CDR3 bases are TGCGCCAGCAGCCACGAGAGTTTTCGCACAGATACGCAGTATTTT.

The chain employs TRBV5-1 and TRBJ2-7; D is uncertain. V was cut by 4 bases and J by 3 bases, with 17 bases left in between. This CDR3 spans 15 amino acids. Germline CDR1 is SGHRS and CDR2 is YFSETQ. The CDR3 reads CASSPTSGLSYEQYF. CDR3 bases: TGCGCCAGCAGCCCGACATCCGGGCTGAGCTACGAGCAGTACTTC. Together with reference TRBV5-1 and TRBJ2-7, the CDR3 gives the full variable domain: KAGVTQTPRYLIKTRGQQVTLSCSPISGHRSVSWYQQTPGQGLQFLFEYFSETQRNKGNFPGRFSGRQFSNSRSEMNVSTLELGDSALYLCASSPTSGLSYEQYFGPGTRLTVT.

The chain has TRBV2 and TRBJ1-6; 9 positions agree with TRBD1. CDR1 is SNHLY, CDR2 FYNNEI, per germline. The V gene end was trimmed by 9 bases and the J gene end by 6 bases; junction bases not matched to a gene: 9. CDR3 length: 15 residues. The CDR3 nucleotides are TGTGCCAGGGGCCCCCGGGACAGGGTTAATTCACCCCTCCACTTT. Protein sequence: CARGPRDRVNSPLHF.

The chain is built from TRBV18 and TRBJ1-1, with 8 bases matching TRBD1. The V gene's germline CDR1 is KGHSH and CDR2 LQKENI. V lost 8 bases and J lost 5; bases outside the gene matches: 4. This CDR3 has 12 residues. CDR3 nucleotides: TGTGCCAGCGCAGGGGGCCGGACTGAAGCTTTCTTT. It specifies CASAGGRTEAFF.